The 4 T cell receptor beta chains listed next were all sequenced from one sample in a study of T cell repertoires in cytomegalovirus infection. TCRdb called the reads again in MiXCR, with one record for every CDR3 protein. The sample includes roughly 990,000 distinct CDR3 sequences, 25% to 40% of them seen just once. Antigens for these TCRs are unknown. The sequencing used cultured CD8+ T cells from PBMCs, collected from culture after CMV antigen stimulation. These TCRs come from a human donor in good health (CMV status not recorded). Some clones in this sample may be carry-over from other donors' samples.

There are many counts of this clonotype. The genes are TRBV7-8 and TRBJ2-7; D not resolved. Germline-derived CDR1 and CDR2 are SGHVS and FQNEAQ. Trimming shortened V by 1 base and J by 0 bases, and 10 bases separated the two germline ends. The CDR3 covers 15 residues. The CDR3 DNA reads TGTGCCAGCAGCTTAGATGTCCCTTCCTCCTACGAGCAGTACGTC. It encodes CASSLDVPSSYEQYV.

The chain uses TRBV6-5 and TRBJ2-6, with D uncertain. The CDR3 is 16 residues long. Trimming pared 6 bases from V and 0 bases from J, leaving 12 bases between. Germline CDR1 is MNHEY and CDR2 is SVGAGI. CDR3 in DNA: TGTGCCAGCAGCCCTAGGGTGTTCTCTGGGGCCAACGTCCTGACTTTC. It is translated as CASSPRVFSGANVLTF.

V gene TRBV5-5 combines with J gene TRBJ1-1; maybe TRBD1 (5 bases). Germline V lookup: CDR1 SGHKS, CDR2 YYEKEE (reference sequence). This CDR3 is 14 amino acids long. The ends were cut back, 0 bases at V and 7 bases at J, with 13 bases in the middle. CDR3 amino acids: CASSLARATDEAFF. The DNA of the CDR3 is TGTGCCAGCAGCTTGGCCAGGGCGACAGATGAAGCTTTCTTT.

The CDR3 loop is CASSYKARGPGQETQYF. DNA for the CDR3: TGTGCCAGCAGCTATAAGGCCCGGGGGCCGGGACAAGAGACCCAGTACTTC. The gene calls are TRBV7-8 and TRBJ2-5; D possibly uses TRBD1 or TRBD2 (6 bases each). Germline V lookup: CDR1 SGHVS, CDR2 FQNEAQ. Trimming cost V 4 bases and J 2 bases, with 20 bases left between them. There are 17 residues in the CDR3.